This T cell receptor beta chain was sequenced during a study of T cell responses to AZD1222 COVID-19 vaccine. Worth noting for this clone: Its antigen is not identified.

Clones were sequenced by immunoSEQ multiplex PCR, and TCRdb holds only the in-frame ones, with some missing. Here the sample spans about 84,000 clones, about 85% being singletons. With 4 bases clipped from V and 6 bases from J, the junction kept 8 bases outside the gene matches. In germline, CDR1 is MNHEY, CDR2 SVGEGT. The CDR3 contains 16 residues. Study observations and caveats: Spike-specific TCR repertoires showed rising breadth and depth after two AZD1222 doses. Regions 160-218 and 743-854 dominated among vaccine-associated CD4 TCRs spanning spike. Baseline serology detected seropositivity in only a handful of AZD1222 recipients. Unmutated variant regions reportedly attract nearly half of all spike-specific TCRs.

The rearrangement joins TRBV6-2 or TRBV6-3 to TRBJ2-3; 12 bases are shared with TRBD2. This clonotype was sampled from an adult in good health. The sequenced sample was peripheral blood, obtained on day 0 of AZD1222 vaccination. The CDR3 DNA is TGTGCCAGCAGTTTCCCGACTAGCGGGAGTTGGGATACGCAGTATTTT. Its protein product is CASSFPTSGSWDTQYF.